These 8 T cell receptor beta chains originate from one sample sequenced in a study of response to subunit inactivated influenza vaccine. TCRdb passed the RT-PCR reads through MiXCR, listing each CDR3 protein once. The sample lists fewer than 350,000 distinct CDR3 sequences, roughly 22% occurring once. This material consisted of PBMCs from blood, taken less than 22 months after vaccination. Receptors were obtained from a man aged 45 to 75 who received an inactivated influenza vaccine.

This clonotype was recorded a few times. This sequence joins TRBV27 and TRBJ2-5; D remains ambiguous. The germline gives CDR1 MNHEY, CDR2 SMNVEV (reference sequence). There are 16 residues in the CDR3. With 0 bases removed from V and 5 bases from J, the gap between germline ends came to 16 bases. CDR3 loop: CASSLSLGLGMETQYF. In DNA, the CDR3 is TGTGCCAGCAGTTTATCGTTGGGTTTGGGTATGGAGACCCAGTACTTC.

The chain employs TRBV6-1 and TRBJ1-1, with 8 bases matching TRBD1. Germline V gives CDR1 MNHNS, CDR2 SASEGT. V was pared by 4 bases and J by 8 bases, with 6 bases of the junction left unmatched. There are 13 residues in the CDR3. Here the CDR3 DNA reads TGTGCCAGCAGTGGGACAGGGATGTCCGAAGCTTTCTTT. Protein product: CASSGTGMSEAFF.

This sequence joins TRBV20-1 and TRBJ2-2, with 7 bases fitting TRBD2. The CDR3 spans 13 residues. The V gene's germline CDR1 is DFQATT and CDR2 SNEGSKA (reference sequence). Trimming removed 5 bases from V and 7 bases from J; junction bases left unmatched: 7. In DNA form, the CDR3 reads TGCAGTGCTTTGCCGGGACTACACGGGGAGCTGTTTTTT. Translating gives CSALPGLHGELFF.

The chain recombines TRBV12-3 or TRBV12-4 with TRBJ2-1, with 10 bases fitting TRBD2. The trim removed 6 bases at V and 4 bases at J, leaving 9 bases unmatched. This CDR3 region has 16 residues. CDR3 protein: CASRNLAGARYNEQFF. The CDR3 DNA follows: TGTGCCAGCAGGAATCTAGCGGGAGCCCGTTACAATGAGCAGTTCTTC.

This clonotype was seen more than once but under ten times. J is TRBJ2-5 and V is TRBV9; D ambiguous. V gave up 0 bases and J gave up 3 bases, with 9 bases separating them. Germline-derived CDR1 and CDR2 are SGDLS and YYNGEE. This CDR3 is built from 14 residues. CDR3 in DNA: TGTGCCAGCAGCGTAGCACCAGCAAAAGAGACCCAGTACTTC. The encoded protein is CASSVAPAKETQYF.

This clonotype showed up many times. The rearrangement links TRBV7-9 to TRBJ1-5, with a weak D call TRBD1 (5 bases). This CDR3 contains 14 residues. V lost 3 bases, J lost 3 bases, and 9 bases lay in between. Per the germline V gene, CDR1 is SEHNR and CDR2 is FQNEAQ (reference sequence). CDR3 in amino acids: CASSLRGPNQPQHF. In nucleotides, the CDR3 is TGTGCCAGCAGCTTGAGGGGACCCAATCAGCCCCAGCATTTT.

This CDR3 reads CSAPVWGVNTEAFF. In nucleotides, the CDR3 is TGCAGTGCCCCAGTTTGGGGGGTGAACACTGAAGCTTTCTTT. J is TRBJ1-1 and V is TRBV20-1, with D possibly matching TRBD1 (5 bases). The CDR3 has 14 amino acids. Germline values: CDR1 DFQATT, CDR2 SNEGSKA (reference sequence). V was cut by 6 bases and J by 0 bases, with 14 bases left in between.

This clonotype turned up a few times. The rearrangement uses TRBV4-3 and TRBJ1-4, with D maybe TRBD1 (5 bases). Germline CDR1 and CDR2: LGHNA and YSLEER. CDR3 length equals 15 residues. V was trimmed by 0 bases and J by 5 bases, leaving 10 bases between them. CDR3 amino acids: CASSQDGKGNEKLFF. DNA for the CDR3: TGCGCCAGCAGCCAAGATGGGAAGGGGAATGAAAAACTGTTTTTT.